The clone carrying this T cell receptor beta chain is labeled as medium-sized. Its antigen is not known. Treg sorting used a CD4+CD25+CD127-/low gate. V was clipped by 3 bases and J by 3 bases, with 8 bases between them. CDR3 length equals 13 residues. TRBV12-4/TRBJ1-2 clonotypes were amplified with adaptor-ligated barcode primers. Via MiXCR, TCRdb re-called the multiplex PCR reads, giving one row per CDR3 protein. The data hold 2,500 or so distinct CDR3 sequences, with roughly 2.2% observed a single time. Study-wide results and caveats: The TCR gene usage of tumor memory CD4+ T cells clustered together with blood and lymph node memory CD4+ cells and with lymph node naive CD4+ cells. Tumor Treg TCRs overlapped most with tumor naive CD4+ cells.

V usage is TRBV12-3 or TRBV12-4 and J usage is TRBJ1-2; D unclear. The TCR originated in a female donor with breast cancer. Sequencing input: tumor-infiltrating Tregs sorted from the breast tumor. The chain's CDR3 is CASSFRLHYGYTF. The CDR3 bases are TGTGCCAGCAGTTTTCGATTACACTATGGCTACACCTTC.